Below, one TCR beta chain is given with its context. This CDR3 region has 13 residues. Trimming stripped 5 bases from V and 3 bases from J, with 8 bases between. Germline V gene data show CDR1 as MNHEY and CDR2 as SVGAGI. As originally analysed: Using reference gene primer amplification, nucleated cell counts were estimated. The table came from immunoSEQ multiplex PCR; TCRdb's copy has only in-frame clones and leaves some out. V, J and clone size reflect that table, while D and trimming were determined from the DNA. The data hold roughly 300,000 clones, with under 95% observed a single time. These data belong to a study of blood T cell repertoires in COVID-19. About the research overall: Sites in the United States, Italy and Spain provided acute and convalescent COVID-19 samples.

This TCR came from a woman between 40 and 50 years old with acute COVID-19. Input material: PBMCs or T cells enriched from blood (not recorded which). The rearrangement links TRBV6-5 to TRBJ1-5; the D gene is possibly TRBD1 (6 bases). Here the CDR3 reads CASSRTANQPQHF. The DNA of the CDR3 is TGTGCCAGCAGTCGGACAGCCAATCAGCCCCAGCATTTT.